Listed here are 17 T cell receptor beta chains from one sample, sequenced in a study of vaccination effects on CD4 cells after COVID-19. The data were produced by immunoSEQ multiplex PCR, yet TCRdb's version contains in-frame clones alone and is incomplete. The sample lists 75,000 to 100,000 clones; under 85% were seen once. These receptors are not linked to any known antigen. ViraFEST expansion of antigen-specific CD4+ T cells with viral peptide pools preceded sequencing. CD4+ T cells were isolated after around ten days of culture. Either the BNT162b2 or mRNA-1273 vaccine was given to participants in two doses. The sample was CD4+ T cells from PBMCs cultured with HCoV-OC43 spike peptides, taken after COVID-19 vaccination. Subset indicated: HCoV-OC43 spike overlapping peptide pool stimulation. These TCRs come from a human donor who received a COVID-19 vaccine.

The V gene is TRBV7-9, the J gene TRBJ1-1; 7 bases agree with TRBD1. With V trimmed by 1 base and J by 5 bases, 4 bases remained unmatched. Germline loops: CDR1 SEHNR, CDR2 FQNEAQ (reference sequence). The CDR3 loop spans 14 amino acids. The CDR3 DNA is TGTGCCAGCAGCTTAGAAACAGGGGTGACTGAAGCTTTCTTT. Translating gives CASSLETGVTEAFF.

This clone was seen more than once but under ten times. The V gene is TRBV7-8, the J gene TRBJ2-5; D is ambiguous. Germline V gene lookup returns CDR1 SGHVS and CDR2 FQNEAQ. The CDR3 is 15 residues long. V shed 3 bases and J shed 4 bases, with 15 bases lying between them. The CDR3 region is CASSFASRQGETQYF. DNA for the CDR3: TGTGCCAGCAGCTTTGCGTCTAGACAAGGAGAGACCCAGTACTTC.

J is TRBJ2-1 and V is TRBV6-5; 7 positions match TRBD2. V shed 6 bases and J 8 bases; nucleotides not matched to a gene: 1. CDR1 and CDR2 (germline): MNHEY, SVGAGI. This CDR3 has 11 amino acids. The CDR3 reads CASRAGDEQFF. CDR3 sequence (DNA): TGTGCCAGCAGGGCGGGAGATGAGCAGTTCTTC.

This chain uses TRBV21-1 with TRBJ2-7; TRBD2, the table's D call, was not compared with the DNA. TRBV21-1 is tagged as a pseudogene. The CDR3 sequence is 16 residues long. The CDR3 DNA reads as TGTGCCAGCAGTTCGGGGGGCGCGAGGGCTTCCTACGAGCAGTACGTC. It specifies CASSSGGARASYEQYV.

This chain connects TRBV6-5 to TRBJ1-2; 10 bases are shared with TRBD1. The CDR3 is 16 amino acids. Germline values: CDR1 MNHEY, CDR2 SVGAGI. V dropped 0 bases and J dropped 6; count of bases not matched to a gene: 7. CDR3 residues: CASSYSYPDRGNGYTF. Written as DNA, the CDR3 is TGTGCCAGCAGTTACTCGTACCCGGACAGGGGGAATGGCTACACCTTC.

Only one count was recorded for this clone. This chain joins TRBV7-3 and TRBJ2-1; maybe TRBD2 (6 bases). This CDR3 region has 14 residues. Germline V gene sequence: CDR1 SGHTA, CDR2 FQGTGA. Deletions cut 2 bases from V and 1 base from J, with 6 bases between. This CDR3 reads CASSLGGSYNEQFF. The CDR3 DNA follows: TGTGCCAGCAGCTTAGGGGGGTCCTACAATGAGCAGTTCTTC. Supplemented by reference TRBV7-3 and TRBJ2-1, the full variable domain reads GAGVSQTPSNKVTEKGKYVELRCDPISGHTALYWYRQSLGQGPEFLIYFQGTGAADDSGLPNDRFFAVRPEGSVSTLKIQRTERGDSAVYLCASSLGGSYNEQFFGPGTRLTVL.

CDR3 DNA: TGTGCCACCAATAGGGACAAGAAGTCCTACGAGCAGTACGTC. Translating gives CATNRDKKSYEQYV. V gene TRBV24-1 combines with J gene TRBJ2-7, with D perhaps TRBD1 (6 bases). Germline CDR1 is KGHDR and CDR2 is SFDVKD. This CDR3 spans 14 amino acids. The V gene lost 8 bases and the J gene lost 1 base, with 14 bases spanning the gap.

The chain uses TRBV10-3 and TRBJ2-5, with 10 bases matching TRBD1. This CDR3 is built from 15 residues. The trim removed 0 bases at V and 4 bases at J, leaving 2 bases unmatched. CDR1 and CDR2 from the germline V gene are ENHRY and SYGVKD. The CDR3 coding sequence is TGTGCCATCAGTGAGTCCGGACAGGGGGGAGAGACCCAGTACTTC. Its translation: CAISESGQGGETQYF.

This clone was seen a single time. The chain has TRBV7-2 and TRBJ2-4; unclear D gene. CDR1 is SGHTA and CDR2 is FQGNSA in the germline V gene. V lost 5 bases, J lost 2 bases, and 10 bases lay in between. The CDR3 loop spans 14 amino acids. CDR3 bases: TGTGCCAGCAGCCCCGTGTGGTCCAAAAACATTCAGTACTTC. This sequence encodes CASSPVWSKNIQYF.

The chain has TRBV6-5 and TRBJ1-3; 8 bases are shared with TRBD1. V shed 3 bases and J 4 bases; nucleotides not matched to a gene: 2. Germline CDR1 MNHEY, CDR2 SVGAGI. This CDR3 region has 14 residues. Here the CDR3 reads CASSYRQGGNTIYF. The CDR3 DNA is TGTGCCAGCAGTTATCGACAGGGGGGAAACACCATATATTTT.

This clone occurred a few times. The V call is TRBV6-1, the J call TRBJ2-2; D unclear. The ends were cut back, 1 base at V and 0 bases at J, with 6 bases in the middle. CDR1 and CDR2 (germline): MNHNS, SASEGT. The CDR3 contains 15 residues. Here the CDR3 reads CASSEGKTNTGELFF. The CDR3 DNA follows: TGTGCCAGCAGTGAAGGCAAGACGAACACCGGGGAGCTGTTTTTT.

V gene TRBV7-2 combines with J gene TRBJ1-4; D is perhaps TRBD1 (5 bases). The V and J ends lost 5 bases and 8 bases respectively, with 15 bases between them. The CDR3 runs 14 residues. Germline V gives CDR1 SGHTA, CDR2 FQGNSA. The CDR3 DNA reads as TGTGCCAGCAGCGAGGGACGGCCGGGGGAAAAACTGTTTTTT. Translated: CASSEGRPGEKLFF.

This rearrangement joins TRBV7-9 to TRBJ2-2; D not resolved. The CDR3 length is 19 residues. The germline V gene has CDR1 SEHNR and CDR2 FQNEAQ (reference sequence). With 4 bases removed from V and 1 base from J, the gap between germline ends came to 22 bases. CDR3: CASSSQNPLALRNTGELFF. The DNA for the CDR3 is TGTGCCAGCAGCTCTCAAAATCCCCTTGCCCTGAGGAACACCGGGGAGCTGTTTTTT. Drawing the rest from reference TRBV7-9 and TRBJ2-2, the complete variable domain is DTGVSQNPRHKITKRGQNVTFRCDPISEHNRLYWYRQTLGQGPEFLTYFQNEAQLEKSRLLSDRFSAERPKGSFSTLEIQRTEQGDSAMYLCASSSQNPLALRNTGELFFGEGSRLTVL.

J is TRBJ2-4 and V is TRBV7-2, with 8 bases matching TRBD1. Germline V gene lookup returns CDR1 SGHTA and CDR2 FQGNSA. The CDR3 runs 14 residues. V shed 1 base and J 6 bases; nucleotides not matched to a gene: 2. The CDR3 DNA reads as TGTGCCAGCAGCTTAGAACAGGGGGTAAACATTCAGTACTTC. Residues: CASSLEQGVNIQYF. The full variable domain, its missing parts supplied by reference TRBV7-2 and TRBJ2-4, is GAGVSQSPSNKVTEKGKDVELRCDPISGHTALYWYRQSLGQGLEFLIYFQGNSAPDKSGLPSDRFSAERTGGSVSTLTIQRTQQEDSAVYLCASSLEQGVNIQYFGAGTRLSVL.

This clone was recorded a few times. The chain links TRBV5-1 to TRBJ2-1, with 9 bases lining up with TRBD1. The CDR3 consists of 15 residues. Looked up from germline, CDR1 is SGHRS and CDR2 is YFSETQ. V was pared by 1 base and J by 9 bases, with 8 bases of the junction left unmatched. CDR3 nucleotides: TGCGCCAGCAGCTTGACCGGACAGGGGTTTAGTGAGCAGTTCTTC. The encoded protein is CASSLTGQGFSEQFF.

This chain connects TRBV7-2 to TRBJ2-1; possibly TRBD1 for D (6 bases). In germline, CDR1 is SGHTA, CDR2 FQGNSA. V dropped 0 bases and J dropped 12 bases, with 18 bases sitting between them. The CDR3 sequence is 15 residues long. The CDR3 bases are TGTGCCAGCAGCTTAGCAGAGATAACAGGGAACCTGCAGTTCTTC. Amino acids: CASSLAEITGNLQFF. Full variable domain (outside the CDR3, taken from reference TRBV7-2 and TRBJ2-1): GAGVSQSPSNKVTEKGKDVELRCDPISGHTALYWYRQSLGQGLEFLIYFQGNSAPDKSGLPSDRFSAERTGGSVSTLTIQRTQQEDSAVYLCASSLAEITGNLQFFGPGTRLTVL.

This chain connects TRBV5-8 to TRBJ2-2, with 11 nucleotides matching TRBD2. The J segment lost 6 bases and the V segment lost 3 bases, leaving 7 bases of the junction unmatched. CDR3 length: 16 amino acids. Germline-derived CDR1 and CDR2 are SGHTS and YDEGEE. The DNA for the CDR3 is TGTGCCAGCAGCTCGTATGTACTAGCGGGAGCCGGGGAGCTGTTTTTT. It encodes CASSSYVLAGAGELFF.